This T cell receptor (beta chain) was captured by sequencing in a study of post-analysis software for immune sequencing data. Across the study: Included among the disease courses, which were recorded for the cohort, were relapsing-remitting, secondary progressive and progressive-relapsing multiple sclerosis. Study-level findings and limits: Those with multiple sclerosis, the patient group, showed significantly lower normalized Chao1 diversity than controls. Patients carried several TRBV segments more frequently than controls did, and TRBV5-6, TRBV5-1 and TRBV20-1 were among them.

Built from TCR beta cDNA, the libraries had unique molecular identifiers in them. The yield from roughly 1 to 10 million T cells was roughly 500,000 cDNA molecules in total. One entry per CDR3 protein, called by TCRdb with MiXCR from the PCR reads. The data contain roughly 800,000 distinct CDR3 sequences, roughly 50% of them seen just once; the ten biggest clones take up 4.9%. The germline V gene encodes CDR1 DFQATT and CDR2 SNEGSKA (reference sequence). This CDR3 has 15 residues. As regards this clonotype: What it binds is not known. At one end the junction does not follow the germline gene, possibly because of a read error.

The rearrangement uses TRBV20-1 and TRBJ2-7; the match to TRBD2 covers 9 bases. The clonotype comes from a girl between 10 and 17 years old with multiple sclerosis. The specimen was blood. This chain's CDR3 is CSAVLGLAPSYERYF. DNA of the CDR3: TGCAGTGCGGTTCTTGGACTAGCGCCATCCTACGAGCGGTACTTC.